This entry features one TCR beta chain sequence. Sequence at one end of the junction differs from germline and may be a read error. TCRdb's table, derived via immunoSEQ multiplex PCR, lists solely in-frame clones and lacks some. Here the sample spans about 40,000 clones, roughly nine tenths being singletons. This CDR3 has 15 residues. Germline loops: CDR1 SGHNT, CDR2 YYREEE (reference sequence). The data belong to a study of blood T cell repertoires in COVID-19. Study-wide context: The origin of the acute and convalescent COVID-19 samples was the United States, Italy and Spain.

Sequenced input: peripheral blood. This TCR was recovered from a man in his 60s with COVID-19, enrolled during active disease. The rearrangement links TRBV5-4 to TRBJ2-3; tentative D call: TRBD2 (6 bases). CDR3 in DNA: TGTGCCAGCAGCTTGGGGGGGGAGAGCACGGATACGCAGTATTTT. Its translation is CASSLGGESTDTQYF.